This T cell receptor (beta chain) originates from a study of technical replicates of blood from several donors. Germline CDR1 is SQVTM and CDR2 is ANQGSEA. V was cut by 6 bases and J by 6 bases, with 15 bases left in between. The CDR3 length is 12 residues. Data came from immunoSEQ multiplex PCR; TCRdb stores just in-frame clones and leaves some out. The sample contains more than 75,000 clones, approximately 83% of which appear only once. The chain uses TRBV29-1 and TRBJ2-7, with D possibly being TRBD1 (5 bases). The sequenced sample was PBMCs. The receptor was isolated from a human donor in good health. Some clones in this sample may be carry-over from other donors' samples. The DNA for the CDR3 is TGCAGCGTAAGGGGATCTAGGGGCGAGCAGTACTTC. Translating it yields CSVRGSRGEQYF.